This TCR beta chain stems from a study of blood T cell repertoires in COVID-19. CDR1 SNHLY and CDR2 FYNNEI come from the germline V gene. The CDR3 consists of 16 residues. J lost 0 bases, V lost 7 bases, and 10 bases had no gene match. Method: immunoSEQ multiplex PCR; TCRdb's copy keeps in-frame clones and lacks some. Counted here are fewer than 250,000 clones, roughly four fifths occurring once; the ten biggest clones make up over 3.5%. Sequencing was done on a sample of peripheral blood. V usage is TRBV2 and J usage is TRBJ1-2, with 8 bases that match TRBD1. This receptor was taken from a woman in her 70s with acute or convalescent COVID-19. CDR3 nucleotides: TGTGCCAGCATCAGGGGGCATGGAGATGCTAACTATGGCTACACCTTC. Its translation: CASIRGHGDANYGYTF.